This is a list of T cell receptor beta chains from one sample in a study of T-cell memory formation after mild COVID-19. A single record per CDR3 protein comes from TCRdb applying MiXCR to the 5' RACE reads. Found here are 140,000 to 150,000 distinct CDR3 sequences, around 21% of them singletons; the top ten hold around 2.4%. Sequenced input: PBMCs or a T cell subset sorted from them (not recorded which). The receptors originated from an adult woman who had mild COVID-19 (a few samples of this study predate the infection). Cell type and time point are not known. Each CDR3 is given without its conserved first and last residue. The order of the fields is J gene, V gene, clone size, CDR3 protein. Only some rows state a clone size, as once, few, many or a class for expanded clones.

TRBJ2-7 | TRBV20-1 | few | SAPDRGSEQY
TRBJ2-1 | TRBV18 | - | ASSQTGTTYNEQF
TRBJ2-7 | TRBV6-6 | few | ASSYSTGAYEQY
TRBJ2-6 | TRBV7-7 | many | ASSLPGANVLT
TRBJ1-4 | TRBV7-9 | few | ASSLGTPLEKLF
TRBJ2-1 | TRBV12-3/TRBV12-4 | few | ASRGNSRMQF
TRBJ2-7 | TRBV24-1 | few | ATSDRDFPSEQY
TRBJ2-2 | TRBV4-2 | - | SSRPETNTGELF
TRBJ2-3 | TRBV7-3 | - | ASSLMGHHTDTQY
TRBJ2-5 | TRBV7-9 | many | ATQPMGGETQY
TRBJ2-7 | TRBV5-1 | once | ASSLSRQSSYEQY
TRBJ1-1 | TRBV15 | - | ATSGDQVGTEAF